This T cell receptor beta chain derives from a study of beta chain features in type 1 diabetes. The CDR3 runs 15 residues. The V segment lost 2 bases and the J segment 3 bases; nucleotides outside the gene matches: 5. Germline lookup yields CDR1 SGHNT and CDR2 YYREEE (reference sequence). All of the isolated RNA was reverse transcribed, so expressed TCRB transcripts were sequenced. About 3.7 million reads per sample were averaged for naive, central memory and regulatory samples. Only in-frame clones appear in the TCRdb table, and some are missing; sequencing was by immunoSEQ multiplex PCR. The repertoire holds some 270,000 clones, with about a tenth as singletons. Purity exceeded 95% in all sorted populations. This clone was seen a handful of times. No antigen is known for it. Study-level findings and limits: PCR might favor shorter templates, but any such skew would affect patients and controls equally. Patients with Type 1 diabetes showed moderately but significantly shorter TCRB CDR3s in all four CD4+ subsets. Diminished insertions and augmented deletions at VDJ junctions characterized type 1 diabetes patients.

The rearrangement uses TRBV5-4 and TRBJ2-5; the match to TRBD2 covers 9 bases. The receptor was derived from a man aged 30 to 39 with type 1 diabetes. The sample comprised naive CD4+ T cells from blood. CDR3 in amino acids: CASSFRLAGEETQYF. The DNA for the CDR3 is TGTGCCAGCAGCTTTAGGTTAGCGGGGGAAGAGACCCAGTACTTC.